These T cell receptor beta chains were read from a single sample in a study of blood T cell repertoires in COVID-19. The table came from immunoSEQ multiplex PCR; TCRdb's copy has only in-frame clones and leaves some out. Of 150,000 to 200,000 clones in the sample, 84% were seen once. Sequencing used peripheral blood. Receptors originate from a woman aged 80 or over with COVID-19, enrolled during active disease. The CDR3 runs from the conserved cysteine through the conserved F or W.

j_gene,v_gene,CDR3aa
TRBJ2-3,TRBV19,CASSIPLLTQYF
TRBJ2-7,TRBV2,CASSGSSGIGEQYF
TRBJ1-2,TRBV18,CASSPVRAYNYGYTF
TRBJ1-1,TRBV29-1,CSVAQTGGFVGAEAFF
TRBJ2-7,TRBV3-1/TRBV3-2,CASSRGLPYEQYF
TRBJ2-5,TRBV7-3,CASSLGVAGGQETQYF
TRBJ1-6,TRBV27,CASSPRQGASSPLHF
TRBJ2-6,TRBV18,CASSPLSDTGSSGANVLTF
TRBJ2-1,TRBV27,CASSPGLAGYEQFF
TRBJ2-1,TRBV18,CASSRRASGYNEQFF
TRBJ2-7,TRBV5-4,CASSTVAGVGEQYF
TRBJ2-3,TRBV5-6,CASSLLSGRKDTQYF
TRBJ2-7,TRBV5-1,CASSIRTSGYYEQYF
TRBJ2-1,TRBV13,CASSSRTSGLTFWFF
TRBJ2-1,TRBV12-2,CASRSLTWSSYNEQFF
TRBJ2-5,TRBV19,CASSTAGPGETQYF
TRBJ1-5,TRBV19,CASSNRGFYSNQPQHF
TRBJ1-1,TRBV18,CASSPLERSGAFF
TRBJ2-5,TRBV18,CASSRLRETQYF
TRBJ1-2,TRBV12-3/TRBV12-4,CASSTLTGVGYTF
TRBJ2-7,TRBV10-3,CAINPGDRGRDEQYF
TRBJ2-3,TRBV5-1,CASSLGPTSTDTQYF
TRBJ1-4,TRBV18,CASADRGGDEKLFF
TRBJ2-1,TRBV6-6,CASSALAGGLTEQFF
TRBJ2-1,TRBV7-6,CASSLREGTSYNEQFF
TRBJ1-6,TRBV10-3,CAISAGQGNSPLHF
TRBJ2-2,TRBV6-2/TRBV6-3,CASSSWTGVEAGELFF
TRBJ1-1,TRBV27,CASSSRGGTEAFF
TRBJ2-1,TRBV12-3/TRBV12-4,CASTRTAGDEQFF
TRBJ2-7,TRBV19,CASSFLAGGPSDEQYF
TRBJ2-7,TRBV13,CASSFGTYLDEQYF
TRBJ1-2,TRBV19,CASSINRGSGYTF
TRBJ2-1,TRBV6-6,CASSYSGRGHESEQFF
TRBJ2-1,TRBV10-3,CAITRDRAYNEQFF
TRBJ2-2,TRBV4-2,CASSQVFSGRVYTGELFF
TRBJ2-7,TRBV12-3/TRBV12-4,CASSPPSVYEQYF
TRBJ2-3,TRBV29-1,CSVSGWPQPDTQYF
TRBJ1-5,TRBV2,CASKWGRDRGGQPQHF
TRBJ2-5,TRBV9,CASTLSGGAGETQYF